What follows is one TCR beta chain and its context. The target of this receptor is not known. The data stem from a study of cytomegalovirus exposure and HLA in healthy donors (TCRdb year 2017). For the wider study: An earlier analysis of 587 of the donors reported about 300 Gb of sequence data and about 120 million unique TCR beta sequences obtained from 180 million or so T cells. An early release covering some 640 HLA-typed donors comprised about 300 gigabases of sequencing data and tens of millions of unique TCR sequences. Of the roughly 420 genotyped donors, 81% were placed in the genetic ancestry cluster associated with self-reported Caucasian donors. The aim of the study was to test whether cataloging public T cell receptors could identify signatures of past pathogen exposure. The T cell repertoires of roughly 660 subjects were profiled by immunosequencing and related to cytomegalovirus serostatus. Besides the first cohort of some 670 subjects, a separate validation cohort made up of 90 to 150 different subjects was used. To predict cytomegalovirus infection status, the study brought together high-throughput TCR immunosequencing, statistical association of individual TCRs with disease status, and machine learning. A later analysis re-analyzed previously published TCR beta repertoires from several hundred donors and added high-resolution HLA genotyping to study TCR occurrence patterns. In the later analysis, no new phenotypic data were used to find candidate immune exposures; instead, reliance was placed on TCR beta sequences and their occurrence across donors. An earlier analysis of approximately 640 of the donors applied high-throughput TCR beta sequencing to assess whether each TCR beta V gene segment acted as functional or pseudogenic. Donor age, sex, ethnicity and CMV serostatus were compiled alongside the repertoire data. In a later genetic analysis, genome-wide SNP genotypes for about 60% of the 666 donors were used, and that subset was treated as a discovery cohort. All discovery cohort repertoires had been generated on a single sequencing platform. HLA typing covered class I and class II loci at four-digit resolution. Typing coverage differed by locus: A, B, C, DRB1 and DQB1 were typed in roughly 620-630 donors, DQA1 in 500 to 550, DPA1 in 600 to 610, and DPB1 in 450 to 490. Several DR-DQ haplotypes were handled as single units for association and clustering because linkage in the cohort was strong. Across 300 to 500 genotyped donors of the cohort, an average of approximately 220,000 unique TCR beta nucleotide sequences per donor were sequenced, and around 19% of those sequences were non-productive. General conclusions and limits of the study: A further reported finding was that TCR beta sequences accurately predicted the HLA-A and HLA-B alleles for most subjects in the first cohort. In a later analysis, 15,000 to 20,000 TCR beta sequences were associated with specific HLA alleles at a false discovery rate of 0.05. In a later analysis, the rate of TCR association differed among HLA loci, with DRB1 alleles having the most associated TCRs and HLA-C alleles having the fewest. This cohort had only TCR beta chains sequenced, and the lack of alpha or paired-chain data limited which features could be detected. The 87-base-pair reads could not distinguish some IMGT-functional V segments, including TRBV6-2 and TRBV6-3, so those segments were excluded. Because HLA typing was missing for some donors at each locus, association tests included only the typed subset. An earlier analysis of approximately 570 of the donors showed that most TCR beta V segments appeared in productive rearrangements either about 87% or about 30% of the time, which broadly matched IMGT annotations. Because counts were too low, about 17 rarely observed V segments, including chromosome 9 orphons, were excluded from the earlier analysis of roughly 580 of the donors. Immune exposure information for the cohort was limited to CMV serostatus. Linkage disequilibrium might explain the correlated functional status among segregating V segments, but an unknown experimental factor could not be excluded. In the study, some 180 TCR beta chains were listed as associated with cytomegalovirus. A few of the identified cytomegalovirus-associated TCR beta chains were confirmed in vitro to be specific for cytomegalovirus antigens. A group of highly shared sequence variants was considered likely to be a technical artifact of the sequencing pipeline. According to the authors, the approach could potentially be generalized to other disease states and immunological phenotypes. Most TCR sequences were seen in very few donors, while some public TCRs were found in many individuals. In a later analysis, most CMV-associated TCR beta chains were found to appear HLA-restricted, with HLA associations seemingly driven largely by CMV exposure. Strong co-occurrence of HLA alleles, especially DR and DQ, made assigning TCR associations to individual alleles difficult. Sequencing depth was assumed to be roughly uniform across donors in the presence/absence analyses, though that assumption may not hold. V-gene and J-gene trimming of TCR beta chains was associated with a missense DCLRE1C variant in a later genetic analysis, and the association was replicated in an independent cohort. The classifier was reported to diagnose cytomegalovirus status with high specificity and sensitivity in both the original cohort and the validation cohort. In a later genetic analysis, fewer N-insertions in productive TCRs were reported among donors in an Asian-associated ancestry cluster than the roughly 700-donor mean. In a later analysis, HLA-associated TCR beta chains showed more clonal expansion and lower generation probabilities than non-associated chains that were equally common. A later analysis reported that several top co-occurrence clusters appeared linked to parvovirus B19, influenza, CMV and Epstein-Barr virus.

Library creation used the immunoSEQ multiplex PCR assay. A mixture of 60 forward primers for TCR Vbeta segments and 13 reverse primers for TCR Jbeta segments was used in the multiplex PCR. The CDR3 region of rearranged TCR beta genes was amplified from genomic DNA by a multiplex PCR assay. Amplified TCR beta libraries were sequenced as 87-base-pair reads on the Illumina HiSeq System. Processing in the source paper ran as follows. A later analysis counted approximately 76 million unique TCR beta chains across the 700 or so repertoires, and 10 million to 12 million of these chains were shared by at least two donors. To remove PCR and sequencing errors, raw reads were error-corrected and collapsed into unique sequences using a nearest-neighbor algorithm that merged closely related sequences. CDR3 sequences were aligned to IMGT reference sequences to assign V, D and J gene segments. For a sequence to be retained, at least a six-nucleotide match to both a V gene segment and a J gene segment was required. A rearrangement was called productive if the CDR3 had no stop codons and remained in frame with V and J, and every other rearrangement was called non-productive. CDR3 was defined according to IMGT convention as the region running from the second conserved V-encoded cysteine to the conserved J-encoded phenylalanine. Sequences without an unambiguous match to a single V gene segment were excluded from the earlier analysis of 587 of the donors. An earlier analysis of 587 of the donors called V segments functional above 56.7% productive rearrangements and segregating when the between-donor standard deviation exceeded 5%. A statistical classification framework was built to diagnose cytomegalovirus status from the catalog of TCR beta chain sequences. In a later analysis, V and J genes were assigned by comparing TCR nucleotide sequences against IMGT/GENE-DB human TR gene sequences. Using the TCRdist pipeline, a later analysis assigned CDR3 sequences along with most-parsimonious VDJ recombination scenarios. In a later analysis, each TCR beta chain was defined by its CDR3 amino acid sequence together with its V-gene family, and reads lacking a unique V-gene family were excluded. As a way to deal with suspected cross-contamination and a sequencing artifact, a later analysis dropped under 600 nucleotide sequences that were highly shared and had low generation probability. For each public chain, a later analysis derived a clonal expansion index from normalized ranks of inferred template counts within each repertoire. Generation probabilities in a later analysis came from a VDJ recombination model fitted to out-of-frame rearrangements, and those results were checked against IGoR. Hypergeometric tests were used in a later analysis to score TCR-TCR, TCR-HLA and TCR-CMV co-occurrence, with a repertoire-size bias correction applied to the TCR pairs. To estimate false discovery rates, a later analysis permuted the HLA or CMV assignments 20 times. In a later analysis, co-occurring TCRs were grouped using DBSCAN, and TCRdist sequence similarity was added for clustering within HLA-allele-positive subsets. For co-occurrence clustering, repertoires with fewer than 30,000 or more than 120,000 public chains were excluded, along with roughly 5 repertoires with anomalous nucleotide sharing. Held by TCRdb, this immuneACCESS table contains in-frame sequences only and omits some clones. Under half of the omission traces to an unresolved V gene where checked; the cause of the rest is unknown. The V and J calls and clone size are taken from that table; D and trimming were inferred from the DNA. This sample's table has entries for 200,000 to 250,000 clones. Around 0.95% of the sample comes from the top ten.

The cohort was made up of hundreds of healthy bone marrow donors. All cohort members were sampled while nominally healthy, although unrecorded immune exposures were likely present. The donor tested CMV seropositive, placing the donor among the 310 or so seropositive members of the cohort. A peripheral blood sample was provided by each donor, and peripheral blood mononuclear cells were used for TCR beta sequencing. The Qiagen DNeasy Blood Extraction Kit was used to extract genomic DNA from the blood cell samples. V and J lose 2 bases and 5 bases, and a span of 12 bases separates them. In the germline V gene, CDR1 corresponds to KGHSH and CDR2 to LQKENI. From its cysteine to its phenylalanine, the CDR3 spans 14 amino acids. Only CDR3 DNA is held: 42 bases, read in frame from base 1.

The sample was PBMCs. This sequence was found in a woman in her thirties in good health and CMV-seropositive. The chain joins TRBV18 to TRBJ2-5, with no D gene named confidently. The CDR3 corresponds to CASSPDPGWETQYF. The DNA is as follows: TGTGCCAGCTCACCAGACCCCGGGTGGGAGACCCAGTACTTC.